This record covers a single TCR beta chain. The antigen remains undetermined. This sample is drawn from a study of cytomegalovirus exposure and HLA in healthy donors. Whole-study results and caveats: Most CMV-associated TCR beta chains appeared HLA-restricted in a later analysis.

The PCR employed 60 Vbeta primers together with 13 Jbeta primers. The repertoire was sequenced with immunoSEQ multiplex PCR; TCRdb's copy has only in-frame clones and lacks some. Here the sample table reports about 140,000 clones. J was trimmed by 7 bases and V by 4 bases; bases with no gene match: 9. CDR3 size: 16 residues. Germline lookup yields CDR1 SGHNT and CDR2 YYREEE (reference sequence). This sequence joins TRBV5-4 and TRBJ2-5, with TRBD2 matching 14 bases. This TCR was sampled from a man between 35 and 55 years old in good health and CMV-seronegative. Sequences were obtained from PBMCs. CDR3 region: CASSPGLAGGSRTQYF. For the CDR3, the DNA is TGTGCCAGCAGCCCAGGACTAGCGGGGGGATCAAGGACCCAGTACTTC.